One sample yielded the 27 T cell receptor beta chains listed below, sequenced in a study of human T cells and chemical hapten exposure (dated by TCRdb to the early 2020s). Library creation used RACE. TCRdb names NextSeq 500 as the instrument used. TCRdb passed the public sequencing reads through fastp at Q25 and MiXCR, retaining productive beta sequences. Rows are combined by CDR3 protein, so each entry shows the most common genes and DNA. Here the sample has roughly 200,000 distinct CDR3 sequences; around a quarter occur a single time. The ten most abundant clones make up over 2% of the sample. The sample's time point, from its label and the paper: patch test 3, about 24 weeks after DPC sensitization. This specimen's treatment or condition label, per the study, means: therapeutic diphenylcyclopropenone sensitization with weekly scalp DPC. The specimen comprised whole blood, sampled in connection with sensitization to the hapten diphenylcyclopropenone (DPC). All receptors derive from a woman aged 40-49 years with alopecia areata. Some clones in this sample may be carry-over from other donors' samples.

This sequence joins TRBV29-1 and TRBJ2-7; possibly TRBD2 for D (7 bases). V was cut by 6 bases and J by 3 bases, with 18 bases left in between. CDR3 length equals 14 residues. In germline, CDR1 is SQVTM, CDR2 ANQGSEA. The CDR3 DNA reads TGCAGCGTCGGCCCGGGGGGCCCATTCTACGAGCAGTACTTC. Its translation is CSVGPGGPFYEQYF.

The chain carries TRBV6-5 and TRBJ2-7; D ambiguous. Germline-derived CDR1 and CDR2 are MNHEY and SVGAGI. V dropped 6 bases and J dropped 0 bases, with 9 bases sitting between them. The CDR3 runs to 13 residues. CDR3: CASSTRSSYEQYF. CDR3 nucleotide sequence: TGTGCCAGCAGCACCAGGAGCTCCTACGAGCAGTACTTC.

This clonotype came up a few times. The chain carries TRBV28 and TRBJ2-7; D is ambiguous. Trimming pared 3 bases from V and 4 bases from J, leaving 10 bases between. The CDR3 loop spans 13 amino acids. Germline V gives CDR1 MDHEN, CDR2 SYDVKM. In DNA, the CDR3 is TGTGCCAGCAGTTTCGGAACAGTTTACGAGCAGTACTTC. Encoded protein: CASSFGTVYEQYF.

This clonotype was counted between two and nine times. The gene calls are TRBV29-1 and TRBJ1-1; no reliable D call. The V gene lost 6 bases and the J gene lost 3 bases, with 17 bases spanning the gap. Germline V lookup: CDR1 SQVTM, CDR2 ANQGSEA. The CDR3 runs to 14 residues. This CDR3 reads CSVTKTSWDTEAFF. CDR3 DNA: TGCAGCGTCACGAAGACATCCTGGGACACTGAAGCTTTCTTT.

The J gene is TRBJ2-3, the V gene TRBV6-5; TRBD2 agrees at 7 bases. Germline V CDR1 and CDR2: MNHEY, SVGAGI. With 7 bases clipped from V and 4 bases from J, the junction kept 14 bases outside the gene matches. The CDR3 is 16 amino acids. The CDR3 nucleotides read TGTGCCAGCACCGTATGGGGCGGGAGCGAGGCAGATACGCAGTATTTT. It yields the protein CASTVWGGSEADTQYF.

V and J are TRBV5-6 and TRBJ2-1; D is unclear. Deletions cut 2 bases from V and 6 bases from J, with 12 bases between. This CDR3 has 14 amino acids. CDR1 and CDR2 (germline): SGHDT, YYEEEE. CDR3 nucleotides: TGTGCCAGCAGCTTAATACACTCGGGCAATGAGCAGTTCTTC. As protein: CASSLIHSGNEQFF.

This clonotype turned up a few times. The CDR3 DNA reads as TGCAGAGCCCGAGGGGCAGGCACCGGGGAGCTGTTTTTT. This codes for CRARGAGTGELFF. This sequence joins TRBV20-1 and TRBJ2-2; D tentatively reads TRBD1 or TRBD2 (5 bases each). This CDR3 region has 13 residues. From germline, CDR1 is DFQATT and CDR2 SNEGSKA (reference sequence).

The chain is built from TRBV6-5 and TRBJ2-5, with D tentatively TRBD1 (6 bases). Trimming removed 9 bases from V and 2 bases from J, with 16 bases in between. Germline CDR1 MNHEY, CDR2 SVGAGI. This CDR3 is built from 14 residues. CDR3 coding DNA: TGTGCCAGTAAAACCCCGACAGGTCAAGAGACCCAGTACTTC. Protein product: CASKTPTGQETQYF.

This chain joins TRBV27 and TRBJ1-5; D possibly corresponds to TRBD1 (6 bases). Germline V gives CDR1 MNHEY, CDR2 SMNVEV (reference sequence). The length of the CDR3 is 17 residues. V shed 10 bases and J shed 3 bases, with 25 bases lying between them. The CDR3 DNA reads TGTGCCATCCCCCAGGGTGGGGGGCGTATGGACAATCAGCCCCAGCATTTT. It is translated as CAIPQGGGRMDNQPQHF.

This clonotype was recorded a few times. The V gene is TRBV19, the J gene TRBJ2-5, with a possible D match to TRBD2 (5 bases). Germline V gene sequence: CDR1 LNHDA, CDR2 SQIVND (reference sequence). The CDR3 runs to 16 residues. The V end was cut by 6 bases, the J end by 5 bases, with 22 bases between. The CDR3 loop is CASSLRGMPQPETQYF. In nucleotides, the CDR3 is TGTGCCAGTAGCCTAAGAGGGATGCCACAGCCCGAGACCCAGTACTTC. Variable domain in full (rest from reference TRBV19 and TRBJ2-5): DGGITQSPKYLFRKEGQNVTLSCEQNLNHDAMYWYRQDPGQGLRLIYYSQIVNDFQKGDIAEGYSVSREKKESFPLTVTSAQKNPTAFYLCASSLRGMPQPETQYFGPGTRLLVL.

J is TRBJ2-3 and V is TRBV6-2 or TRBV6-3, with 8 bases lining up with TRBD2. Germline V lookup: CDR1 MNHEY, CDR2 SVGEGT. V lost 5 bases, J lost 7 bases, and 5 bases stayed unmatched. The CDR3 extends over 13 amino acids. This chain's CDR3 is CASSRLAPNTQYF. As DNA, the CDR3 is TGTGCCAGCAGTCGACTAGCGCCCAATACGCAGTATTTT.

V gene TRBV24-1 combines with J gene TRBJ2-1; tentatively, D is TRBD2 (5 bases). This CDR3 contains 14 residues. Germline CDR1 KGHDR, CDR2 SFDVKD. Trimming took off 3 bases at V and 5 bases at J, with 10 bases between the two ends. CDR3 region: CATSDPGLNNEQFF. The DNA of the CDR3 is TGTGCCACCAGTGATCCGGGATTAAACAATGAGCAGTTCTTC.

In nucleotides, the CDR3 is TGTGCCAGCAGCGTAGCAGGACATGAGGCAGAAAAACTGTTTTTT. Residues: CASSVAGHEAEKLFF. The chain has TRBV9 and TRBJ1-4, with D perhaps TRBD1 (5 bases). Deletions cut 0 bases from V and 8 bases from J, with 14 bases between. From germline, CDR1 is SGDLS and CDR2 YYNGEE. CDR3 length equals 15 residues.

This clonotype was detected only a few times. The gene calls are TRBV6-5 and TRBJ2-1, with TRBD2 identical over 7 bases. Germline assignment: CDR1 MNHEY and CDR2 SVGAGI. V shed 2 bases, J shed 10 bases, and the junction held 11 bases outside the gene matches. There are 15 residues in the CDR3. CDR3 bases: TGTGCCAGCAGTTACAGGCTAGCGGCCCTGAGCGAGCAGTTCTTC. Translated, it gives CASSYRLAALSEQFF.

This chain connects TRBV20-1 to TRBJ2-5; D is uncertain. Deletions cut 3 bases from V and 5 bases from J, with 7 bases between. The CDR3 is 11 amino acids. Per the germline V gene, CDR1 is DFQATT and CDR2 is SNEGSKA (reference sequence). This CDR3 reads CSASRPETQYF. For the CDR3, the DNA is TGCAGTGCTAGCCGACCGGAGACCCAGTACTTC.

This clonotype has only a few counts. V and J are TRBV7-2 and TRBJ2-7; D may be TRBD1 (6 bases). Germline CDR1 SGHTA, CDR2 FQGNSA. This CDR3 is 13 amino acids long. V lost 6 bases and J 2 bases, leaving 11 bases between the germline ends. CDR3 nucleotide sequence: TGTGCCAGCAGGAAAGGACAGACCTACGAGCAGTACTTC. Amino acids: CASRKGQTYEQYF.

The chain joins TRBV5-6 to TRBJ2-1; the match to TRBD2 covers 8 bases. Germline CDR1 SGHDT, CDR2 YYEEEE. The CDR3 sequence is 14 residues long. With V trimmed by 5 bases and J by 4 bases, 5 bases remained unmatched. The CDR3, as DNA: TGTGCCAGCAGACTAGCGGCTAAGTACAATGAGCAGTTCTTC. It translates to CASRLAAKYNEQFF.

This rearrangement joins TRBV4-3 to TRBJ2-5, with TRBD2 as a possible D gene (6 bases). Germline loops: CDR1 LGHNA, CDR2 YSLEER. The ends were cut back, 5 bases at V and 10 bases at J, with 14 bases in the middle. CDR3 size: 12 residues. CDR3 sequence: CASSGHGGVQYF. DNA for the CDR3: TGCGCCAGCAGCGGACACGGCGGGGTCCAGTACTTC.

On this clonotype itself: One junction end does not reproduce the germline sequence, and a read error may be involved. The chain is built from TRBV5-1 and TRBJ1-2; TRBD1 might be the D (5 bases). Germline CDR1 is SGHRS and CDR2 is YFSETQ. This CDR3 spans 15 amino acids. CDR3 in amino acids: CASSFPGTPSYGYNF. The CDR3, as DNA: TGCGCCAGCAGCTTTCCCGGGACTCCATCCTATGGCTACAACTTC.

This clonotype came up a few times. The chain carries TRBV6-5 and TRBJ2-7; 9 nucleotides line up with TRBD1. J lost 7 bases, V lost 0 bases, and 4 bases had no gene match. CDR1 and CDR2 (germline): MNHEY, SVGAGI. The CDR3 covers 14 residues. Here the CDR3 reads CASSYSGQGREQYF. The CDR3 DNA follows: TGTGCCAGCAGTTACTCGGGACAGGGACGAGAGCAGTACTTC.

This clonotype has a handful of counts. This sequence joins TRBV7-2 and TRBJ2-5; TRBD2 is a possible D gene (6 bases). The CDR3 is 15 residues long. Germline values: CDR1 SGHTA, CDR2 FQGNSA. Trimming took 1 base from V and 10 from J, leaving 19 bases between them. The CDR3 sequence: CASSLGSSGRPDQYF. The DNA for the CDR3 is TGTGCCAGCAGCTTAGGCTCCAGCGGGCGCCCGGACCAGTACTTC.

This clonotype was detected ten times or more. J is TRBJ2-2 and V is TRBV9; no reliable D call. Trimming pared 4 bases from V and 7 bases from J, leaving 17 bases between. Germline CDR1 reads SGDLS; CDR2 reads YYNGEE. This CDR3 contains 15 residues. CDR3 loop: CASSPLTPRGGELFF. As DNA, the CDR3 is TGTGCCAGCAGCCCCCTGACTCCGCGCGGCGGGGAGCTGTTTTTT.

The chain links TRBV28 to TRBJ2-7, with D possibly TRBD2 on 5 matching bases. The germline gives CDR1 MDHEN, CDR2 SYDVKM. The V and J ends lost 5 bases and 6 bases respectively, with 8 bases between them. The CDR3 runs to 11 residues. CDR3 sequence reads: CASSPRAEQYF. CDR3 bases: TGTGCCAGCAGTCCGAGGGCCGAGCAGTACTTC.

This clonotype was picked up many times. V usage is TRBV5-1 and J usage is TRBJ2-3, with D possibly matching TRBD2 (6 bases). Germline V gene sequence: CDR1 SGHRS, CDR2 YFSETQ. The CDR3 contains 15 residues. V lost 0 bases to trimming and J lost 0 bases, with 8 bases between them. The CDR3 DNA reads as TGCGCCAGCAGCTTGGCTAGCGCCAGCACAGATACGCAGTATTTT. Encoded protein: CASSLASASTDTQYF.

This clonotype was detected a few times. V usage is TRBV28 and J usage is TRBJ1-5; TRBD1 matches 8 bases. Trimming cost V 6 bases and J 7 bases; bases outside gene matches: 8. Germline assignment: CDR1 MDHEN and CDR2 SYDVKM. The CDR3 runs 14 residues. The CDR3: CASSGDRGRQPQHF. In nucleotides, the CDR3 is TGTGCCAGCAGCGGTGACAGGGGTCGACAGCCCCAGCATTTT.

This clonotype has a handful of counts. The V call is TRBV6-2 or TRBV6-3, the J call TRBJ1-5; possible D gene TRBD1, 5 bases. In germline, CDR1 is MNHEY, CDR2 SVGEGT. V was pared by 2 bases and J by 0 bases, with 14 bases between. This CDR3 comprises 17 residues. DNA of the CDR3: TGTGCCAGCAGTTACAGTGGTAGGGGCTATAGCAATCAGCCCCAGCATTTT. Amino acids: CASSYSGRGYSNQPQHF.

V is TRBV7-2 and J is TRBJ1-1; the match to TRBD1 covers 7 bases. Trimming took 5 bases from V and 3 from J; bases not matched to a gene: 3. Per germline, CDR1 SGHTA and CDR2 FQGNSA. This CDR3 region has 13 residues. In DNA form, the CDR3 reads TGTGCCAGCAGCAACAGGGGAGACACTGAAGCTTTCTTT. As protein: CASSNRGDTEAFF.